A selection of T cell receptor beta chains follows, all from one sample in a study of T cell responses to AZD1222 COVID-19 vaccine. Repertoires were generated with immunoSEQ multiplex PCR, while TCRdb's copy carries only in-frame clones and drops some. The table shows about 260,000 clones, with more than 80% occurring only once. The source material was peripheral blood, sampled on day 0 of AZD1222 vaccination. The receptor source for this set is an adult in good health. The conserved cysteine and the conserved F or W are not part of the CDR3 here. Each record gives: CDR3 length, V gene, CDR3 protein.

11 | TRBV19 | ASSIKGNQPQH
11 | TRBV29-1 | SVGGQLYNEQF
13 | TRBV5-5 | ASSLVPGPDYGYT
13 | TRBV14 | ASSQEWGTGNGYT
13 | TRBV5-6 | ASSSERGGTMRQF
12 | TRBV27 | ASSLVGNSLPQH
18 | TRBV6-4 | ASSPILGQGVRRSYNEQF
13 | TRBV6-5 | ASSPGQGGNQPQH
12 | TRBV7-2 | ASSFSRTGYEQY
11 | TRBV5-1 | ASSFDEGQPQH
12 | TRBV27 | ASSLRSGLTEAF
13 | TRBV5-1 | ASSVAGTGNEKLF
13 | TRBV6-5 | ASRLRWGGNQPQH
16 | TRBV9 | ASSAPRASGGDTDTQY
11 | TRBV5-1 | ASSPRPNYGYT
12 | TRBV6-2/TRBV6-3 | ASSHTASEATQY
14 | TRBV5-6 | ASSLGLQGLKNIQY
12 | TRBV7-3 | ASSFEPPNQPQH
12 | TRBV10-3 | AISQGDLAYGYT
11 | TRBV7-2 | ASSPRWAYEQY
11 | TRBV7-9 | ASSFDGNTEAF
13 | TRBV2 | ASQPGASGRSEQF
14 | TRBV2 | ASSENNGGAGDTQY
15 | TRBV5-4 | ASSLDGGRANTGELF
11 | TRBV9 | ASSVGANYGYT
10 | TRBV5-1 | ASSLGGGEQF
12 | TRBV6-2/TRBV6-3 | ASSYLRQAGELF
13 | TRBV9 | ASSVRLAGINEQF
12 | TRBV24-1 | ATSDVTDVYGYT
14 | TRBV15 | ATSRDSGRWSYEQY
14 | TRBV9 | ASSSSRDSSTDTQY
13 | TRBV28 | ASSFVWSSYNEQF
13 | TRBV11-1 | ASSLGTSGSYEQY
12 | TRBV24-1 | ATSDSGPDPGYT
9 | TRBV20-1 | SARDAVEAF
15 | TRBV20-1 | SASLTSGQTANYGYT
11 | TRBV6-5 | ASSPGSGTSQY
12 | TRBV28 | ASRNSRGNYEQY
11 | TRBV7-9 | ASSLTGVAEAF
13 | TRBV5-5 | ASSEGQGSGNTIY
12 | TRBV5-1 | ASSLGTGFYEQY
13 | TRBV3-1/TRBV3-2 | ASSPGGRWTGELF
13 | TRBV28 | ASTPLAGGRDEQF
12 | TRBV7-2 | ASSFGQGGSPLH
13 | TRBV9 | ASSVAHSSGDTQY
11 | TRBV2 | ASRTHGTDTQY
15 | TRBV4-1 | ASSQDLVRGPGETQY